This T cell receptor beta chain comes out of a study of control samples from healthy donors and cancer patients. Generated by immunoSEQ multiplex PCR, the TCRdb table keeps only in-frame clones and is missing some. The profile shows 190,000 or so clones, 85% to 95% of them singletons. The sequence was obtained from a man between 18 and 35 years old in good health. Material for sequencing was blood.

CDR3 amino acids: CASSLAPRSSYNEQFF. CDR3 sequence (DNA): TGCGCCAGCAGCTTGGCCCCCAGGAGCTCCTACAATGAGCAGTTCTTC. The genes are TRBV5-1 and TRBJ2-1; the D is unclear. Trimming left V 0 bases short and J 0 bases short, with 10 bases between. The germline gives CDR1 SGHRS, CDR2 YFSETQ. CDR3 length: 16 amino acids. The whole variable domain, remainder taken from reference TRBV5-1 and TRBJ2-1, is KAGVTQTPRYLIKTRGQQVTLSCSPISGHRSVSWYQQTPGQGLQFLFEYFSETQRNKGNFPGRFSGRQFSNSRSEMNVSTLELGDSALYLCASSLAPRSSYNEQFFGPGTRLTVL.